The entry below describes one T cell receptor beta chain. Antigen specificity is unknown. Trimming cost V 1 base and J 3 bases; bases outside gene matches: 3. Germline values: CDR1 LNHNV, CDR2 YYDKDF (reference sequence). CDR3 length: 14 amino acids. With 60 Vbeta and 13 Jbeta primers, the PCR was carried out. Sequencing used immunoSEQ multiplex PCR; TCRdb keeps in-frame clones, though not all of them. Of about 180,000 clones in the sample, around 82% were seen once. The data belong to a study of cytomegalovirus exposure and HLA in healthy donors. Whole-study findings and limits: Several of the most significant clusters appeared, in a later analysis, to be linked to common viral pathogens. 87-base-pair reads could not separate some V segments, including TRBV6-2 and TRBV6-3.

This clonotype was obtained from a woman in her forties or fifties in good health and CMV-seropositive. The rearrangement uses TRBV15 and TRBJ2-7, with 7 bases that match TRBD2. The specimen sequenced was PBMCs. The DNA of the CDR3 is TGTGCCACCAGCAGAGGATCTAGCGGCTACGAGCAGTACTTC. Its translation: CATSRGSSGYEQYF.